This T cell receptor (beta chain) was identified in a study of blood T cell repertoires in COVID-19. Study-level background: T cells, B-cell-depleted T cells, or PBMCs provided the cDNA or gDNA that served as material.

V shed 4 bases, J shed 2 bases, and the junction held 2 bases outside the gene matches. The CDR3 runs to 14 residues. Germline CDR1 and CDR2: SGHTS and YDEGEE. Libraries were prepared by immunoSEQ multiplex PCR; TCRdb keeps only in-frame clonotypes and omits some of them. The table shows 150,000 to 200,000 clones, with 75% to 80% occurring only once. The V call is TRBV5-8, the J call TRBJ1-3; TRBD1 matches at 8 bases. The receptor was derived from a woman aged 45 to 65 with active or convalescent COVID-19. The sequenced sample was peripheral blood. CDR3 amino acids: CASSPDRAGNTIYF. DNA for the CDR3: TGTGCCAGCAGCCCGGACAGGGCTGGAAACACCATATATTTT.